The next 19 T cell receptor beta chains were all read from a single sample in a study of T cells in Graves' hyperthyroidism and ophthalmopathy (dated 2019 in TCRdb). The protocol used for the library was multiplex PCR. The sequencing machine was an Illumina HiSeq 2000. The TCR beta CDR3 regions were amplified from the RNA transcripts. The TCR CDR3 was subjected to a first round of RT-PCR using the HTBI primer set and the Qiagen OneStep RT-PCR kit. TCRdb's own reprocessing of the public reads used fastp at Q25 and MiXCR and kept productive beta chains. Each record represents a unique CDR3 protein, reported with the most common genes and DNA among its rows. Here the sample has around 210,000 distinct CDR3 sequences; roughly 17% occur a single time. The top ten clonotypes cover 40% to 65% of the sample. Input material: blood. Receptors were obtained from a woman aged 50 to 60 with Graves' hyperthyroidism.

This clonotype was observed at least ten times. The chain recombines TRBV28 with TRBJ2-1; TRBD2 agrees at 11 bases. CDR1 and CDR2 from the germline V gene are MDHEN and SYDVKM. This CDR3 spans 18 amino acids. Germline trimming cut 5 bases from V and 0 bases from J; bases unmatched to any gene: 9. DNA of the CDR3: TGTGCCAGCAGTACGGGACTAGCGGACGCAAGCTCCTACAATGAGCAGTTCTTC. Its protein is CASSTGLADASSYNEQFF.

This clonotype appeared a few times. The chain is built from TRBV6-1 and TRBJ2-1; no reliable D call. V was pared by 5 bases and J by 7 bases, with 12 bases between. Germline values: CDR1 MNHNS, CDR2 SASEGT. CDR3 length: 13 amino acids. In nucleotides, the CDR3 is TGTGCCAGCAGTAAGGACGGCCTAAATGAGCAGTTCTTC. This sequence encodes CASSKDGLNEQFF.

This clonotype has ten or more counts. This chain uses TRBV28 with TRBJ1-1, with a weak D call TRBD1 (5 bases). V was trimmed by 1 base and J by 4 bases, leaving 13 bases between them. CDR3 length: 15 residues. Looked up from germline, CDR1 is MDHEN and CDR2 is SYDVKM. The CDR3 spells CASSLLRGRATEAFF. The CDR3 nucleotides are TGTGCCAGCAGTTTATTAAGGGGCAGGGCCACTGAAGCTTTCTTT.

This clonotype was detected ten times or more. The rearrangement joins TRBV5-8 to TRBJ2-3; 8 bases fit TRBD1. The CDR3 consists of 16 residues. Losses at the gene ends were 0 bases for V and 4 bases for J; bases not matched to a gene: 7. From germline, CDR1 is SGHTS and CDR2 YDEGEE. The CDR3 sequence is CASSLEGQEGPDTQYF. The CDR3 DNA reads TGTGCCAGCAGCTTGGAGGGACAGGAGGGGCCAGATACGCAGTATTTT.

The CDR3 is CASSQTIQDSYEQYF. In nucleotides, the CDR3 is TGTGCCAGTAGTCAAACAATTCAAGACTCCTACGAGCAGTACTTC. V is TRBV19 and J is TRBJ2-7, with D uncertain. Trimming took off 5 bases at V and 0 bases at J, with 14 bases between the two ends. The CDR3 is made up of 15 amino acids. Germline V gene lookup returns CDR1 LNHDA and CDR2 SQIVND (reference sequence).

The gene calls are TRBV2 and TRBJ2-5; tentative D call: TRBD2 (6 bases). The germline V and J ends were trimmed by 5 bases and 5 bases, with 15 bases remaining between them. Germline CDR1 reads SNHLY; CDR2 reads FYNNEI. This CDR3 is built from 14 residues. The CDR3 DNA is TGTGCCAGCAGTATTGTCACCGGAGGGGAGACCCAGTACTTC. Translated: CASSIVTGGETQYF.

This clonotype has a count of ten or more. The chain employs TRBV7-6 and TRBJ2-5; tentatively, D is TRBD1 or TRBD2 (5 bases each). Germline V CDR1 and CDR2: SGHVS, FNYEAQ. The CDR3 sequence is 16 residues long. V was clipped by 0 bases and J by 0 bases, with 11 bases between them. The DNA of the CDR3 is TGTGCCAGCAGCTTAGCGATCGGGACGTACCAAGAGACCCAGTACTTC. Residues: CASSLAIGTYQETQYF.

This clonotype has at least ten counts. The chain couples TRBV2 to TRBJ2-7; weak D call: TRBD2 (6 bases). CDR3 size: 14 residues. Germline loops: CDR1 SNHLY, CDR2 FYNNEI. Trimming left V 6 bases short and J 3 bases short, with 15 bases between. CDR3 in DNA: TGTGCCAGCAGAAGTTTGCAGGGACTCTACGAGCAGTACTTC. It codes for CASRSLQGLYEQYF.

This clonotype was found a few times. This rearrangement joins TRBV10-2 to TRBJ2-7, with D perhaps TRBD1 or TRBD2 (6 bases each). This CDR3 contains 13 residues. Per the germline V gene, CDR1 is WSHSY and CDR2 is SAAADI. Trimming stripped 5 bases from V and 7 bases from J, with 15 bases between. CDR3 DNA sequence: TGCGCCAGCAGTATACGGGGGCGCGAGGAGCAGTACTTC. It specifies CASSIRGREEQYF.

The CDR3 sequence: CASSPGVVGNQPQHF. The CDR3 DNA sequence: TGTGCCAGCTCACCTGGGGTTGTGGGCAATCAGCCCCAGCATTTT. V gene TRBV18 combines with J gene TRBJ1-5; unclear D gene. The CDR3 consists of 15 residues. CDR1 is KGHSH, CDR2 LQKENI, per germline. Trimming removed 3 bases at V and 2 bases at J, with 11 bases between.

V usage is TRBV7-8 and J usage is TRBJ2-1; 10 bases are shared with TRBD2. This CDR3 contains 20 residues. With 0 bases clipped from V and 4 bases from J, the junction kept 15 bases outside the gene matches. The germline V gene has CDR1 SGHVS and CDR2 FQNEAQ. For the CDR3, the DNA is TGTGCCAGCAGCTTAGCCCAAGTAGGGGCTCGGACTAGCGGATACAATGAGCAGTTCTTC. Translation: CASSLAQVGARTSGYNEQFF. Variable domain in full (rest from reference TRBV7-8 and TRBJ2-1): GAGVSQSPRYKVAKRGQDVALRCDPISGHVSLFWYQQALGQGPEFLTYFQNEAQLDKSGLPSDRFFAERPEGSVSTLKIQRTQQEDSAVYLCASSLAQVGARTSGYNEQFFGPGTRLTVL.

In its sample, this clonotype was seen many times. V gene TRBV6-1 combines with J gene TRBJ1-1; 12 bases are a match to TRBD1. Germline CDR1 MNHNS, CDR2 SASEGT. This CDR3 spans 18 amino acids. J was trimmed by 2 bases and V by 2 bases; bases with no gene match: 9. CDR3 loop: CASSEIWGQGARNTEAFF. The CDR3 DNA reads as TGTGCCAGCAGTGAAATTTGGGGACAGGGGGCAAGAAACACTGAAGCTTTCTTT.

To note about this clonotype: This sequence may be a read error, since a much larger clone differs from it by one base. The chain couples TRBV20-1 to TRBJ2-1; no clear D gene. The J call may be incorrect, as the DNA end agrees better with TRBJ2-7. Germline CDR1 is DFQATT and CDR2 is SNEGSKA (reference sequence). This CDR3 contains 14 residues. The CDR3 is CSASGGSSYNEQYF. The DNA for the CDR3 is TGCAGTGCTAGTGGCGGAAGCTCCTACAATGAGCAGTACTTC.

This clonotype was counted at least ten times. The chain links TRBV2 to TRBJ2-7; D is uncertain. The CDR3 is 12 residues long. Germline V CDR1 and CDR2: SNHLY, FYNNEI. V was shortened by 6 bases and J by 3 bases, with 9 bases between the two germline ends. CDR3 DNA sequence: TGTGCCAGCAGATACAGCAGCTACGAGCAGTACTTC. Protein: CASRYSSYEQYF.

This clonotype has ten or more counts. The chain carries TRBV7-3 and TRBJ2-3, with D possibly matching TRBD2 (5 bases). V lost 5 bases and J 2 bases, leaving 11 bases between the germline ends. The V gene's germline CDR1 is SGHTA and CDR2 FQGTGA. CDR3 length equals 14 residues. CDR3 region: CASSQDYNTDTQYF. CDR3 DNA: TGTGCCAGCAGCCAAGACTACAACACAGATACGCAGTATTTT.

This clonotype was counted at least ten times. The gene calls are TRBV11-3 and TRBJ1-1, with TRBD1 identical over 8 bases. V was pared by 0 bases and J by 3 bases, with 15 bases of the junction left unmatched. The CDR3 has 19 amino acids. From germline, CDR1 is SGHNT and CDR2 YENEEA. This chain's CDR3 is CASSLDRTGNRRKDTEAFF. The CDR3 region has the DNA TGTGCCAGCAGCTTAGACAGGACAGGGAATCGTAGGAAGGACACTGAAGCTTTCTTT.

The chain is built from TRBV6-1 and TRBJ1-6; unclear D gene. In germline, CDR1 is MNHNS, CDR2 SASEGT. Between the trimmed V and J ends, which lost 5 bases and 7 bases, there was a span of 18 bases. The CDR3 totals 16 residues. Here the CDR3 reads CASSSSFAQPNSPLHF. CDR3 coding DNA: TGTGCCAGCAGTTCCTCTTTCGCCCAACCAAATTCACCCCTCCACTTT.

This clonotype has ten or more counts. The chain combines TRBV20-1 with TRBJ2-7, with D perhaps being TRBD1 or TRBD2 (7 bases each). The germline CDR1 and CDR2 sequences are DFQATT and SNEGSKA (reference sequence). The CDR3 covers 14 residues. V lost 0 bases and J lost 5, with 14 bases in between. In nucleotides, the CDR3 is TGCAGTGCTAGAGACAGGGGGGGTCTCCACGAGCAGTACTTC. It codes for CSARDRGGLHEQYF.

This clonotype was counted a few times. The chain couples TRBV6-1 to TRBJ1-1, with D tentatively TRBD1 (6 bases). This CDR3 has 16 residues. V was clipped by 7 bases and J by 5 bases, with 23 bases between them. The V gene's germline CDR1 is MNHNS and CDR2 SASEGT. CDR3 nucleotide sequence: TGTGCCAGCATGGACAGCCAGGAAATCCGACGAACTGAAGCTTTCTTT. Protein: CASMDSQEIRRTEAFF.